The source of this TCR beta chain is a study of blood T cell repertoires in COVID-19. Germline values: CDR1 SEHNR, CDR2 FQNEAQ (reference sequence). The germline V and J ends were trimmed by 2 bases and 1 base, with 5 bases remaining between them. The CDR3 consists of 13 residues. TCRdb's table, derived via immunoSEQ multiplex PCR, lists solely in-frame clones and lacks some. Of a few hundred thousand clones listed, approximately 85% are singletons. What was sequenced was peripheral blood. The chain joins TRBV7-9 to TRBJ1-1; D remains unclear. This receptor was identified in a human donor in a cohort sampled during active COVID-19. The CDR3 loop reads CASSLKRNTEAFF. DNA of the CDR3: TGTGCCAGCAGCTTAAAGCGGAACACTGAAGCTTTCTTT.